This is a list of T cell receptor beta chains from one sample in a study of blood T cell repertoires in COVID-19. Libraries were prepared by immunoSEQ multiplex PCR; TCRdb keeps only in-frame clonotypes and omits some of them. The table lists about 120,000 clones, around 90% of them singletons, with 3.5% to 4% in the top ten. The sample taken for sequencing was peripheral blood. Receptor source: a woman between 55 and 75 years old with COVID-19, enrolled during active disease. The CDR3 runs from the conserved cysteine through the conserved F or W. Fields, in order: J gene, clone size, D gene, V gene, CDR3 DNA, CDR3 protein. A D gene is named only where the DNA matches it firmly. Clone size is given for some rows only: seen once, a few or many times, or a class if the clone is expanded.

TRBJ2-7,NA,TRBD1,TRBV7-3,TGTGCCAGCAGCTTAATGGGACAGGGATACGAGCAGTACTTC,CASSLMGQGYEQYF
TRBJ2-6,NA,TRBD1,TRBV6-5,TGTGCCAGCAGCATACAGGGGACCGGGGCCAACGTCCTGACTTTC,CASSIQGTGANVLTF
TRBJ1-2,NA,TRBD1,TRBV7-2,TGTGCCAGCAGAGCCGGGACAGGAGACTATGGCTACACCTTC,CASRAGTGDYGYTF
TRBJ2-1,NA,TRBD2,TRBV19,TGTGCCATTAGCGGGGGGGCGGGCAATGAGCAGTTCTTC,CAISGGAGNEQFF
TRBJ1-6,NA,NA,TRBV6-5,TGTGCCAGCAGAAGGTGGACAGACGATAATTCACCCCTCCACTTT,CASRRWTDDNSPLHF
TRBJ2-7,NA,NA,TRBV23-1,TGCGCCAGCAGTCAGTGGGGCCCCAGGTACTCCTACGAGCAGTACTTC,CASSQWGPRYSYEQYF
TRBJ2-3,NA,NA,TRBV2,TGTGCCAGCAGTGATTCATACCAGAGCACAGATACGCAGTATTTT,CASSDSYQSTDTQYF
TRBJ1-2,once,TRBD1,TRBV23-1,TGCGCCAGCAGTCAATCTCAGGGGGCGCCGCCCCGGGTGGATGGCTACACCTTC,CASSQSQGAPPRVDGYTF
TRBJ2-2,NA,NA,TRBV11-2,TGTGCCAGCAGCTCGAGGGAACAGGGATTGGGCGGGGAGCTGTTTTTT,CASSSREQGLGGELFF
TRBJ1-6,once,TRBD1,TRBV4-3,TGCGCCAGCAGCCCGGAAAAGGGACAGGGGGGAAATTCACCCCTCCACTTT,CASSPEKGQGGNSPLHF
TRBJ2-3,NA,TRBD1,TRBV6-2/TRBV6-3,TGTGCCAGCAGTCCCGAGGGGGCAGGGCTTACGGATACGCAGTATTTT,CASSPEGAGLTDTQYF
TRBJ2-5,NA,NA,TRBV23-1,TGCGCCAGCAGTCAATTAGGAATACAGTGGGAGACCCAGTACTTC,CASSQLGIQWETQYF
TRBJ2-2,NA,TRBD2,TRBV11-3,TGTGCCAGCAGCAGGGGACTAGCGGGGGTTACGAACACCGGGGAGCTGTTTTTT,CASSRGLAGVTNTGELFF
TRBJ2-7,NA,TRBD1,TRBV7-2,TGTGCCAGCAGCTTCAGGGGGACAGAAACCTACGAGCAGTACTTC,CASSFRGTETYEQYF
TRBJ1-1,NA,NA,TRBV9,TGTGCCAGCAGCGCGACAGCGATGAACACTGAAGCTTTCTTT,CASSATAMNTEAFF
TRBJ1-2,NA,NA,TRBV10-3,TGTGCCATCAGTTTATTCCTATCAGTAGACTCCTATGGCTACACCTTC,CAISLFLSVDSYGYTF
TRBJ1-4,NA,NA,TRBV10-3,TGTGCCATCAGTGAGACTGGGACATCGGAAAAACTGTTTTTT,CAISETGTSEKLFF
TRBJ2-1,NA,TRBD2,TRBV3-1/TRBV3-2,TGTGCCAGCAGCCCTCGGTCGGGGGGATCCTACAATGAGCAGTTCTTC,CASSPRSGGSYNEQFF